This T cell receptor (beta chain) was retrieved from a study of T cell responses to AZD1222 COVID-19 vaccine. Study findings and constraints: Following two doses of AZD1222, Spike-specific TCR breadth and depth rose.

Trimming took off 0 bases at V and 4 bases at J, with 8 bases between the two ends. Germline V lookup: CDR1 SGDLS, CDR2 YYNGEE. This CDR3 is built from 15 residues. Sequenced by immunoSEQ multiplex PCR; TCRdb stores in-frame clones only, minus some. The data hold over 150,000 clones, with 90% observed a single time. Comments on this clone: The target antigen is unknown.

Sequenced here: peripheral blood, sampled on day 0 of AZD1222 vaccination. The chain recombines TRBV9 with TRBJ2-6; no clear D gene. The sequence was obtained from an adult in good health. CDR3 amino acids: CASSVEGSGANVLTF. The DNA for the CDR3 is TGTGCCAGCAGCGTAGAAGGTTCCGGGGCCAACGTCCTGACTTTC.